The next 16 T cell receptor beta chains were all read from a single sample in a study of T cells after posttransplantation cyclophosphamide. A marrow graft followed busulfan-fludarabine conditioning, with cyclophosphamide on days +3 and +4. The method was immunoSEQ multiplex PCR; TCRdb's version includes in-frame clones alone and lacks a portion of them. The sample consists of 4,200 or so clones, 80% to 90% of them appearing once. The sequences come from PBMCs, collected after an allogeneic stem cell transplant with post-transplant cyclophosphamide. The receptors come from a female patient aged 50-59 years who received an allogeneic stem cell transplant from a related donor, was CMV-positive, and had no GVHD. Part of the T cells may come from the graft donor.

The chain uses TRBV5-1 and TRBJ1-6; D possibly corresponds to TRBD1 (6 bases). V lost 0 bases and J 16 bases, leaving 8 bases between the germline ends. Per germline, CDR1 SGHRS and CDR2 YFSETQ. The CDR3 has 11 amino acids. CDR3 residues: CASSLGTELHF. CDR3 nucleotides: TGCGCCAGCAGCTTGGGGACAGAGCTCCACTTT.

CDR3 region: CASSSLRPGQGYGYTF. DNA of the CDR3: TGTGCCAGCAGTTCACTGCGACCGGGACAGGGGTATGGCTACACCTTC. The chain joins TRBV6-6 to TRBJ1-2; 10 nucleotides agree with TRBD1. This CDR3 contains 16 residues. CDR1 MNHNY and CDR2 SVGAGI come from the germline V gene (reference sequence). With 4 bases clipped from V and 5 bases from J, the junction kept 10 bases outside the gene matches.

V is TRBV5-1 and J is TRBJ1-1; TRBD1 matches at 7 bases. Germline CDR1 is SGHRS and CDR2 is YFSETQ. This CDR3 has 14 residues. Trimming at V came to 7 bases and at J to 0 bases, leaving 6 bases not matched to a gene. The CDR3 region has the DNA TGCGCCAGCTGGGACAGCGCGATGAACACTGAAGCTTTCTTT. Protein sequence: CASWDSAMNTEAFF.

The chain couples TRBV27 to TRBJ2-7; TRBD1 might be the D (7 bases). The V end was cut by 6 bases, the J end by 0 bases, with 12 bases between. This CDR3 comprises 14 residues. Looked up from germline, CDR1 is MNHEY and CDR2 is SMNVEV (reference sequence). The CDR3 DNA reads as TGTGCCAGCAGCGCGGGACAGCTCTCCTACGAGCAGTACTTC. Translated: CASSAGQLSYEQYF.

The chain is built from TRBV6-4 and TRBJ1-1, with D perhaps matching TRBD1 (5 bases). V gave up 6 bases and J gave up 4 bases, with 15 bases separating them. The germline V gene encodes CDR1 MRHNA and CDR2 SNTAGT. The CDR3 totals 14 residues. This CDR3 is CASRGQAWGTEAFF. The CDR3 bases are TGTGCCAGCAGAGGACAAGCTTGGGGCACTGAAGCTTTCTTT.

The chain combines TRBV20-1 with TRBJ1-1; 8 bases align to TRBD1. Germline-derived CDR1 and CDR2 are DFQATT and SNEGSKA (reference sequence). V was pared by 7 bases and J by 7 bases, with 5 bases of the junction left unmatched. The CDR3 totals 11 residues. DNA of the CDR3: TGCAGTGTTACAGGGGGACTTGAAGCTTTCTTT. Protein sequence: CSVTGGLEAFF.

The chain employs TRBV28 and TRBJ2-5, with D perhaps TRBD1 (5 bases). The CDR3 totals 14 residues. Germline assignment: CDR1 MDHEN and CDR2 SYDVKM. Trimming took 5 bases from V and 7 from J, leaving 17 bases between them. CDR3 sequence (DNA): TGTGCCAGCAGTGCTCCTCTCCAGGGCGGGACCCAGTACTTC. It encodes CASSAPLQGGTQYF.

The chain links TRBV18 to TRBJ2-7, with TRBD2 as a possible D gene (7 bases). Trimming stripped 2 bases from V and 5 bases from J, with 13 bases between. Germline V lookup: CDR1 KGHSH, CDR2 LQKENI. This CDR3 contains 14 residues. The CDR3 is CASSPGGGSDEQYF. The CDR3 region has the DNA TGTGCCAGCTCACCAGGGGGGGGCTCGGACGAGCAGTACTTC.

This clone has a handful of counts. The chain combines TRBV5-1 with TRBJ2-3; TRBD1 agrees at 11 bases. The CDR3 sequence is 19 residues long. In germline, CDR1 is SGHRS, CDR2 YFSETQ. The V and J ends lost 4 bases and 2 bases, in that order; junction bases with no gene match: 15. CDR3 amino acids: CASSADRGPGYRHTDTQYF. In DNA, the CDR3 is TGCGCCAGCAGCGCGGACAGGGGGCCGGGGTACAGGCACACAGATACGCAGTATTTT.

The rearrangement links TRBV5-1 to TRBJ2-1; 15 bases line up with TRBD2. The germline V gene encodes CDR1 SGHRS and CDR2 YFSETQ. The CDR3 is made up of 14 amino acids. V gave up 4 bases and J gave up 9 bases; unmatched junction bases: 2. CDR3 sequence reads: CASSGGLAGGEQFF. CDR3 bases: TGCGCCAGCAGCGGGGGACTAGCGGGAGGTGAGCAGTTCTTC.

The chain joins TRBV5-1 to TRBJ1-3; no clear D gene. Trimming cost V 4 bases and J 4 bases, with 15 bases left between them. CDR3 size: 15 residues. Germline V gene sequence: CDR1 SGHRS, CDR2 YFSETQ. For the CDR3, the DNA is TGCGCCAGCAGCCCCGGAGGAGGGTACGGAAACACCATATATTTT. Translation gives CASSPGGGYGNTIYF.

This sequence joins TRBV2 and TRBJ2-5, with D unresolved. Trimming took 6 bases from V and 2 from J, leaving 19 bases between them. Germline V lookup: CDR1 SNHLY, CDR2 FYNNEI. The CDR3 has 16 residues. This CDR3 reads CASSFGANLIQETQYF. In DNA, the CDR3 is TGTGCCAGCAGCTTCGGTGCCAATCTCATACAAGAGACCCAGTACTTC.

This chain joins TRBV29-1 and TRBJ2-7; a weak D match, TRBD1 (6 bases). Trimming took 2 bases from V and 4 from J, leaving 9 bases between them. Germline loops: CDR1 SQVTM, CDR2 ANQGSEA. The CDR3 totals 12 residues. The CDR3 protein is CSVETGSYEQYF. The CDR3 bases are TGCAGCGTTGAAACAGGGTCTTACGAGCAGTACTTC.

CDR3 protein: CASSSRTGEKLFF. CDR3 in DNA: TGCGCCAGCAGTTCACGGACAGGTGAAAAACTGTTTTTT. The chain links TRBV10-1 to TRBJ1-4; TRBD1 aligns across 7 bases. After removal of 5 bases from V and 7 bases from J, the junction contained 4 bases not matched to a gene. There are 13 residues in the CDR3. Germline CDR1 is WNHNN and CDR2 is SYGVQD (reference sequence).

The rearrangement uses TRBV5-4 and TRBJ2-3, with 7 bases identical to TRBD1. This CDR3 region has 16 residues. Germline CDR1 and CDR2: SGHNT and YYREEE (reference sequence). V dropped 3 bases and J dropped 0; count of bases not matched to a gene: 7. CDR3 coding DNA: TGTGCCAGCAGCTGGGACAGTAGACCTAGCACAGATACGCAGTATTTT. It is translated as CASSWDSRPSTDTQYF.

This clone was picked up one time. The gene calls are TRBV28 and TRBJ2-7, with D unresolved. The V and J ends lost 6 bases and 6 bases respectively, with 15 bases between them. This CDR3 region has 13 residues. Looked up from germline, CDR1 is MDHEN and CDR2 is SYDVKM. As DNA, the CDR3 is TGTGCCAGCAGGCAAGGCAGGTATGGCGAGCAGTACTTC. The encoded protein is CASRQGRYGEQYF.